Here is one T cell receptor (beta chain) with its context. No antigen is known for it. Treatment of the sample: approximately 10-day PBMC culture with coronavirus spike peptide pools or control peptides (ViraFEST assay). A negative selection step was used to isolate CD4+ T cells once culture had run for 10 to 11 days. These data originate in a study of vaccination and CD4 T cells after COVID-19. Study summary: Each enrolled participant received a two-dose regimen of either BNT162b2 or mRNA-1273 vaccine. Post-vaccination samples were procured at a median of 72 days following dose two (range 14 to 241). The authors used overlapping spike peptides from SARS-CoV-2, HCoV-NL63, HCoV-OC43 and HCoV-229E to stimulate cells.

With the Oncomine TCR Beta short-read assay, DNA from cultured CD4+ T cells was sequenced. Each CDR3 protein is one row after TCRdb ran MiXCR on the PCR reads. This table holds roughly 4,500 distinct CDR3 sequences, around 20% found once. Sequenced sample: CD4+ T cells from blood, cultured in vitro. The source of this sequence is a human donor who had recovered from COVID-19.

The CDR3 DNA follows: TGCGCCAGCAGCCAAGAGGGGGCCATGAACACTGAAGCTTTCTTT. Translating it yields CASSQEGAMNTEAFF. This chain connects TRBV4-1 to TRBJ1-1, with D perhaps TRBD1 (6 bases). The germline V gene encodes CDR1 MGHRA and CDR2 YSYEKL. Trimming stripped 0 bases from V and 0 bases from J, with 8 bases between. This CDR3 region has 15 residues.